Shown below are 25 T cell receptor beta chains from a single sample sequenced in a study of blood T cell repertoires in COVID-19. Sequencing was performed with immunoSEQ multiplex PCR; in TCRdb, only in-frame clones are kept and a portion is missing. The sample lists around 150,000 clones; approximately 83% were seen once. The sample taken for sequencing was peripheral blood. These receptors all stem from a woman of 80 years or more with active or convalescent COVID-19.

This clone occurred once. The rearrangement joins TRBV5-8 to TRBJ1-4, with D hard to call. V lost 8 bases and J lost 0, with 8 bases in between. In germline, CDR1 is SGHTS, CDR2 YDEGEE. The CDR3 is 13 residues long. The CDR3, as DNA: TGTGCCAGTGTGAGGACAACTAATGAAAAACTGTTTTTT. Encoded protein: CASVRTTNEKLFF.

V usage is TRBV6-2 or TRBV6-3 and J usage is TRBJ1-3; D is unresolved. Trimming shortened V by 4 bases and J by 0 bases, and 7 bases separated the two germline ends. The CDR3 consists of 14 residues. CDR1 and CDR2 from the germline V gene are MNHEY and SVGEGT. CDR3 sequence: CASSSTFSGNTIYF. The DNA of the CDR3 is TGTGCCAGCAGTTCGACATTCTCTGGAAACACCATATATTTT.

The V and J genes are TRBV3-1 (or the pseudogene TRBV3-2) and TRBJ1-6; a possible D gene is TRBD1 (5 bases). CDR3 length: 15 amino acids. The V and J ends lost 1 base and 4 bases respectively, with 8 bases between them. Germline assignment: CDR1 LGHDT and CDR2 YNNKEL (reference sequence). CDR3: CASSQGTFYNSPLHF. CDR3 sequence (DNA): TGTGCCAGCAGCCAAGGGACATTTTATAATTCACCCCTCCACTTT.

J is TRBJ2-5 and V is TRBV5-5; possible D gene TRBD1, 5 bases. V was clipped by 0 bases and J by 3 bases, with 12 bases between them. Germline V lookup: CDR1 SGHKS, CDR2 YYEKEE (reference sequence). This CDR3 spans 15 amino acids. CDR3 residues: CASSLASGLEETQYF. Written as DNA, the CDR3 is TGTGCCAGCAGCTTGGCGTCAGGGTTAGAAGAGACCCAGTACTTC.

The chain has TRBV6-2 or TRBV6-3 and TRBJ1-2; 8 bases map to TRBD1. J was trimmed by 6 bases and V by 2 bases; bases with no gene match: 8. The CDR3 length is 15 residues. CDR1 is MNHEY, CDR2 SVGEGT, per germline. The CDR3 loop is CASSYPGQGLDGYTF. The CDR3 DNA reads TGTGCCAGCAGTTACCCTGGACAGGGTCTGGATGGCTACACCTTC.

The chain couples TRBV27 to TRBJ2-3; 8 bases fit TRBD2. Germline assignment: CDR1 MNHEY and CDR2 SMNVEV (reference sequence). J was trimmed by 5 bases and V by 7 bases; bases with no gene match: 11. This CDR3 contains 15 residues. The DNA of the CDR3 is TGTGCCAGCATGATCAGCGGGGGTTATAGAGATACGCAGTATTTT. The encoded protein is CASMISGGYRDTQYF.

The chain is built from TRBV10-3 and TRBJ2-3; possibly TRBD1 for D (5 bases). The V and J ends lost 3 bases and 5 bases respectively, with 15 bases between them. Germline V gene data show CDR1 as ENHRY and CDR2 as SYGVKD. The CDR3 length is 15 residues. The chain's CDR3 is CAISDSVSGQDTQYF. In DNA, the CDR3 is TGTGCCATCAGTGATTCGGTCTCAGGGCAAGATACGCAGTATTTT.

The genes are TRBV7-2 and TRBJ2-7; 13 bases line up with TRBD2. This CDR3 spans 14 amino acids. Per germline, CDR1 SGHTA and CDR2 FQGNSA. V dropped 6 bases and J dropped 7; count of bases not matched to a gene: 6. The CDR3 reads CASRLAGGPGEQYF. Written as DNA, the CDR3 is TGTGCCAGCAGACTAGCGGGGGGGCCTGGGGAGCAGTACTTC.

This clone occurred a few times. The chain's CDR3 is CASSPSSQGTEAFF. In nucleotides, the CDR3 is TGTGCCAGCAGCCCCTCCTCTCAGGGCACTGAAGCTTTCTTT. The chain recombines TRBV11-2 with TRBJ1-1, with D possibly being TRBD1 (5 bases). Germline assignment: CDR1 SGHAT and CDR2 FQNNGV. The CDR3 is 14 residues long. The ends were cut back, 5 bases at V and 4 bases at J, with 14 bases in the middle.

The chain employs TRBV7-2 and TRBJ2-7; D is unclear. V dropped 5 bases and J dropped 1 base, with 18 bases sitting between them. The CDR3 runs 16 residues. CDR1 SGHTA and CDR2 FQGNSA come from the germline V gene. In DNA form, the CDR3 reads TGTGCCAGCAGCCTCTCAGGTGCGAGTGGGTCCTACGAGCAGTACTTC. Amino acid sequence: CASSLSGASGSYEQYF.

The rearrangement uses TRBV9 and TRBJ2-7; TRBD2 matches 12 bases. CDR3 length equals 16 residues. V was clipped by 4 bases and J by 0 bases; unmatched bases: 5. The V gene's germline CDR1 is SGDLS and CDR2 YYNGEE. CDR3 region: CASSPRLAGASYEQYF. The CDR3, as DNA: TGTGCCAGCAGCCCTCGACTAGCGGGGGCCTCCTACGAGCAGTACTTC.

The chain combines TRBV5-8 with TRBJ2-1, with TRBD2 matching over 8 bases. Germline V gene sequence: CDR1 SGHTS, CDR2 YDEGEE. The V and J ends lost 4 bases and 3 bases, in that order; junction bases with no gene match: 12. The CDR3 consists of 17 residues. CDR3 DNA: TGTGCCAGCAGCCCCCAGTTGCCCAGCGGGGGCTACAATGAGCAGTTCTTC. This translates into CASSPQLPSGGYNEQFF.

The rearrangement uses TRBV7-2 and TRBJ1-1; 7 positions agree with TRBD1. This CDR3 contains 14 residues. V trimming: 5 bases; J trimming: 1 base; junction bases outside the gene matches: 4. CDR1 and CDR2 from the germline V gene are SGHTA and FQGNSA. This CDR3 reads CASSAGTANTEAFF. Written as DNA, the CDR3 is TGTGCCAGCAGCGCCGGGACAGCGAACACTGAAGCTTTCTTT. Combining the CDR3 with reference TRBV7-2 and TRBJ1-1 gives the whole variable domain GAGVSQSPSNKVTEKGKDVELRCDPISGHTALYWYRQSLGQGLEFLIYFQGNSAPDKSGLPSDRFSAERTGGSVSTLTIQRTQQEDSAVYLCASSAGTANTEAFFGQGTRLTVV.

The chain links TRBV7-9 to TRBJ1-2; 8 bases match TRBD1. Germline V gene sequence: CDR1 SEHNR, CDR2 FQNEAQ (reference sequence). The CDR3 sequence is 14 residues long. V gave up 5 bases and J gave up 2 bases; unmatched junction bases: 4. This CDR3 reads CASSPRTGNYGYTF. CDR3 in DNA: TGTGCCAGCAGCCCACGGACAGGGAACTATGGCTACACCTTC.

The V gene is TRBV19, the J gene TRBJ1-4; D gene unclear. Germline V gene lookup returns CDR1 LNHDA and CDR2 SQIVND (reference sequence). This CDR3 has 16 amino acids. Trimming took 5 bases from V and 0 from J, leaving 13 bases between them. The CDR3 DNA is TGTGCCAGTAGTTCCTTGGTGAGCCCAACTAATGAAAAACTGTTTTTT. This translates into CASSSLVSPTNEKLFF.

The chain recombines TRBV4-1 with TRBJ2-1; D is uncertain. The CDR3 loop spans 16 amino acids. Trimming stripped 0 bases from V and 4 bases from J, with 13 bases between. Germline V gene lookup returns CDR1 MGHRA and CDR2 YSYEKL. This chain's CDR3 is CASSQDFTAQYNEQFF. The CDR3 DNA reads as TGCGCCAGCAGCCAAGATTTCACAGCCCAATACAATGAGCAGTTCTTC.

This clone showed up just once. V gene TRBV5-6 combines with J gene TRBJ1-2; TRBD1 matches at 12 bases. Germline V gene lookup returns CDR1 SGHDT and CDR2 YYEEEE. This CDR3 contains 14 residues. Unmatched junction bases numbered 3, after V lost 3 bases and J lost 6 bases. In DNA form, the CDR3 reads TGTGCCAGCAGCTGGGGACAGGGGGCTAATGGCTACACCTTC. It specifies CASSWGQGANGYTF.

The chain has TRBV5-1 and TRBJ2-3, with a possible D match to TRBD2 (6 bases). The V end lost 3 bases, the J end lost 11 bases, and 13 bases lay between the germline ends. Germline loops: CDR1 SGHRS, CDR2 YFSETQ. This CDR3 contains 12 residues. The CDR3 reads CASSSLGSEQYF. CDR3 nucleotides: TGCGCCAGCAGCTCTCTCGGGAGCGAGCAGTATTTT.

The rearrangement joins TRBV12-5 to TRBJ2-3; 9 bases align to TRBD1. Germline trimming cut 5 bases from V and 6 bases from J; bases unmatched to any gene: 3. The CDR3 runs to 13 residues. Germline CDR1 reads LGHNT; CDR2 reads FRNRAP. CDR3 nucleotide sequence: TGTGCTAGTGGTGCGGACAGGGGTGATACGCAGTATTTT. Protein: CASGADRGDTQYF.

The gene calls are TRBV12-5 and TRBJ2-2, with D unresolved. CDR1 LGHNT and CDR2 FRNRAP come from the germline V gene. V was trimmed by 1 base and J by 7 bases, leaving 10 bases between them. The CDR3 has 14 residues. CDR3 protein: CASGLGISSGELFF. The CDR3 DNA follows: TGTGCTAGTGGTTTGGGGATATCTAGCGGGGAGCTGTTTTTT. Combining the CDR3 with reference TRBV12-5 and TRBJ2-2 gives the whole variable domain DARVTQTPRHKVTEMGQEVTMRCQPILGHNTVFWYRQTMMQGLELLAYFRNRAPLDDSGMPKDRFSAEMPDATLATLKIQPSEPRDSAVYFCASGLGISSGELFFGEGSRLTVL.

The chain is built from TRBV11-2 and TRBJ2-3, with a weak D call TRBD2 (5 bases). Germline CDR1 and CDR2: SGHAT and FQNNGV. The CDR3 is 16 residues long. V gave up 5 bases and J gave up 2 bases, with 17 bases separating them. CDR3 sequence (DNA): TGTGCCAGCAGCGCCGGCGCGGGTCCTCTCACAGATACGCAGTATTTT. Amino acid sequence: CASSAGAGPLTDTQYF. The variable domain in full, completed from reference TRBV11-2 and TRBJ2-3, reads EAGVAQSPRYKIIEKRQSVAFWCNPISGHATLYWYQQILGQGPKLLIQFQNNGVVDDSQLPKDRFSAERLKGVDSTLKIQPAKLEDSAVYLCASSAGAGPLTDTQYFGPGTRLTVL.

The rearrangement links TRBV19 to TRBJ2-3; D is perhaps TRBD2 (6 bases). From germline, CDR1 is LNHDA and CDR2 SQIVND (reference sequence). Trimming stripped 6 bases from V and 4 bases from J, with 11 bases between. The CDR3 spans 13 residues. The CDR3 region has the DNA TGTGCCAGTAGAACCCGGGACTCAGATACGCAGTATTTT. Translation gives CASRTRDSDTQYF. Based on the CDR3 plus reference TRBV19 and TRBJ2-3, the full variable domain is DGGITQSPKYLFRKEGQNVTLSCEQNLNHDAMYWYRQDPGQGLRLIYYSQIVNDFQKGDIAEGYSVSREKKESFPLTVTSAQKNPTAFYLCASRTRDSDTQYFGPGTRLTVL.

DNA of the CDR3: TGCGCCAGCAGCAAAACAGGGGACGGATATGGCTACACCTTC. This translates into CASSKTGDGYGYTF. The chain recombines TRBV4-1 with TRBJ1-2, with 7 bases aligning to TRBD1. Germline trimming cut 5 bases from V and 5 bases from J; bases unmatched to any gene: 8. This CDR3 region has 14 residues. Germline CDR1 MGHRA, CDR2 YSYEKL.

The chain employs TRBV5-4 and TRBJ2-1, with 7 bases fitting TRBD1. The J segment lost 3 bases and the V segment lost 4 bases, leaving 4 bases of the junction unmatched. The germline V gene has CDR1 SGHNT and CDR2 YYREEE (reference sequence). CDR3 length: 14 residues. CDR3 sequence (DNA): TGTGCCAGCAGCAATCGGGACAGCTACAATGAGCAGTTCTTC. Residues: CASSNRDSYNEQFF.

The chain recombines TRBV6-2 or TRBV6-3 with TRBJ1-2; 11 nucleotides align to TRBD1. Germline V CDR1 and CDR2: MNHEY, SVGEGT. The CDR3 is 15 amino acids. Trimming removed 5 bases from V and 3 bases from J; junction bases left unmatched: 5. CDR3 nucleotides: TGTGCCAGCAGTGACCGGGACAGGGGGGACTATGGCTACACCTTC. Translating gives CASSDRDRGDYGYTF.